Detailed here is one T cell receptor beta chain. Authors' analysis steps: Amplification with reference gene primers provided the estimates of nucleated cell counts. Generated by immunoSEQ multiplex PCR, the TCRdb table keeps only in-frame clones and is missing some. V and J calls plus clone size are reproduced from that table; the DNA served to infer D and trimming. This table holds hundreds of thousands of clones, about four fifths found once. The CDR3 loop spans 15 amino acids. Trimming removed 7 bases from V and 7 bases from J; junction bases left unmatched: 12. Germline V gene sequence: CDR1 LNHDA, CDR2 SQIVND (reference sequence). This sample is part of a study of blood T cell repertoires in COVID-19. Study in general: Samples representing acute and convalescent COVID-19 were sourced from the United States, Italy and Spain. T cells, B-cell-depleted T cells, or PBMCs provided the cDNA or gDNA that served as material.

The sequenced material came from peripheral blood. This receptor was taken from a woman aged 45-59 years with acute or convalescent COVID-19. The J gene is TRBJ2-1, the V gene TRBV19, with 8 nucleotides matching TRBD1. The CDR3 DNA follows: TGTGCCAGTACTTCACAGGGGGTTTTGGTGAATGAGCAGTTCTTC. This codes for CASTSQGVLVNEQFF.